A single sample gave rise to the 2 T cell receptor beta chains below, sequenced in a study of T cell repertoires in cytomegalovirus infection. Their cognate antigens are unknown. Via MiXCR, TCRdb re-called the reads, giving one row per CDR3 protein. The repertoire includes tens of thousands of distinct CDR3 sequences, approximately 22% of them detected once, and roughly 63% sits in the top ten. The source material was CD8+ T cells from cultured PBMCs, sampled from culture after CMV antigen stimulation. These receptors all come from a human donor in good health (CMV status not recorded). Some clones in this sample may be carry-over from other donors' samples.

The chain is built from TRBV19 and TRBJ1-2; TRBD1 is a possible D gene (6 bases). Trimming left V 2 bases short and J 2 bases short, with 6 bases between. The V gene's germline CDR1 is LNHDA and CDR2 SQIVND (reference sequence). The CDR3 length is 13 residues. The CDR3 nucleotides read TGTGCCAGTAGTATACAGGGGAACTATGGCTACACCTTC. Amino acid sequence: CASSIQGNYGYTF.

This clonotype has more than one count but fewer than ten. V and J are TRBV27 and TRBJ2-7; D ambiguous. In germline, CDR1 is MNHEY, CDR2 SMNVEV (reference sequence). CDR3 length: 14 amino acids. V was trimmed by 4 bases and J by 0 bases, leaving 10 bases between them. CDR3 protein: CASSSWAISYEQYF. The CDR3 bases are TGTGCCAGCAGTTCCTGGGCAATCTCCTACGAGCAGTACTTC.